These 21 T cell receptor beta chains came from one sample sequenced in a study of regulatory T cells in long-lasting Graves disease. The TCR beta library used iRepertoire HTBI primers with Arm-PCR amplification of CDR3. Each CDR3 protein is one row after TCRdb ran MiXCR on the multiplex PCR reads. The sample has a few hundred thousand distinct CDR3 sequences, 13% to 15% seen once. Time point meaning: newly diagnosed GD, antithyroid drugs for less than 3 months. RNA from PBMCs was the source of the TCR library. The same data also went into a second study, on T cells in Graves' hyperthyroidism and ophthalmopathy.

Sequencing used peripheral blood mononuclear cells (PBMCs), obtained at new diagnosis, from a patient treated with antithyroid drugs. The origin of the receptors is a woman between 50 and 59 years old with Graves disease.

This clonotype showed up just a few times. The CDR3 DNA follows: TGTGCCAGCAGTTGGGCCCCGACGGCTGAGCAGTTCTTC. As protein: CASSWAPTAEQFF. The J gene is TRBJ2-1, the V gene TRBV27; no clear D. The ends were cut back, 4 bases at V and 9 bases at J, with 13 bases in the middle. Looked up from germline, CDR1 is MNHEY and CDR2 is SMNVEV (reference sequence). The CDR3 contains 13 residues.

About this clonotype itself: This may stem from a read error, because a much larger clone lies one nucleotide away. The J gene is TRBJ2-7, the V gene TRBV11-1; 10 nucleotides align to TRBD1. The germline V gene has CDR1 SGHAT and CDR2 FQDESV (reference sequence). With V trimmed by 3 bases and J by 5 bases, 4 bases remained unmatched. There are 14 residues in the CDR3. CDR3 sequence (DNA): TGTGCCAGCAGCTTGGGGACAGGGGTCCACGAGCAGTACTTC. Translating it yields CASSLGTGVHEQYF.

This clonotype was counted ten times or more. V is TRBV2 and J is TRBJ2-3, with 13 positions matching TRBD2. The CDR3 extends over 19 amino acids. V lost 4 bases and J lost 3; bases outside the gene matches: 13. Germline V lookup: CDR1 SNHLY, CDR2 FYNNEI. The DNA for the CDR3 is TGTGCCAGCAGTGTATCGACCGGGACTAGCGGGATAGGTACAGATACGCAGTATTTT. This codes for CASSVSTGTSGIGTDTQYF.

The chain combines TRBV4-1 with TRBJ2-5, with 9 nucleotides matching TRBD2. Germline loops: CDR1 MGHRA, CDR2 YSYEKL. The CDR3 has 16 residues. The junction had 7 bases not matched to a gene; V was cut back by 0 bases and J by 5 bases. CDR3 in DNA: TGCGCCAGCAGCCAAGATCGCGGGAGGGCCGAGGAGACCCAGTACTTC. Amino acid sequence: CASSQDRGRAEETQYF.

The CDR3: CASRDTRLTFF. The DNA for the CDR3 is TGTGCCAGCAGAGACACACGGTTAACTTTCTTT. The chain uses TRBV6-1 and TRBJ1-1; D not resolved. In germline, CDR1 is MNHNS, CDR2 SASEGT. This CDR3 region has 11 residues. With 6 bases removed from V and 12 bases from J, the gap between germline ends came to 14 bases.

This clonotype was observed at least ten times. The gene calls are TRBV6-1 and TRBJ1-1; D is possibly TRBD1 (5 bases). Trimming left V 7 bases short and J 6 bases short, with 18 bases between. There are 14 residues in the CDR3. Germline lookup yields CDR1 MNHNS and CDR2 SASEGT. The chain's CDR3 is CASTMPGEVAEAFF. CDR3 in DNA: TGTGCCAGCACCATGCCGGGGGAGGTCGCTGAAGCTTTCTTT.

This clonotype was detected only a few times. V usage is TRBV20-1 and J usage is TRBJ2-1, with unresolved D. V was pared by 0 bases and J by 8 bases, with 20 bases between. The length of the CDR3 is 16 residues. Germline lookup yields CDR1 DFQATT and CDR2 SNEGSKA (reference sequence). CDR3 nucleotide sequence: TGCAGTGCTAGAGATCTAATGGCGGAACAAAGCCATGAGCAGTTCTTC. Residues: CSARDLMAEQSHEQFF.

This clonotype was counted only a few times. This rearrangement joins TRBV24-1 to TRBJ2-2, with 7 bases aligning to TRBD1. With 9 bases clipped from V and 5 bases from J, the junction kept 11 bases outside the gene matches. Germline CDR1 and CDR2: KGHDR and SFDVKD. The CDR3 consists of 15 residues. CDR3 DNA sequence: TGTGCCACCCGAGATGCGACAGGGCGGACCGGGGAGCTGTTTTTT. Encoded protein: CATRDATGRTGELFF.

This clonotype was recorded many times. V gene TRBV30 combines with J gene TRBJ1-1; D remains ambiguous. Trimming left V 3 bases short and J 0 bases short, with 8 bases between. The germline gives CDR1 GTSNPN, CDR2 SVGIG (reference sequence). The CDR3 is made up of 13 amino acids. CDR3 amino acids: CAWSPPLNTEAFF. The CDR3 nucleotides read TGTGCCTGGAGCCCACCTTTGAACACTGAAGCTTTCTTT.

The chain joins TRBV7-7 to TRBJ2-5; 7 positions match TRBD2. The V and J ends lost 8 bases and 4 bases, in that order; junction bases with no gene match: 13. Germline lookup yields CDR1 SSHAT and CDR2 FNYEAQ (reference sequence). The CDR3 is made up of 15 amino acids. In DNA form, the CDR3 reads TGTGCCAGCGGTCGTCTGGGAGGGCCGGGAGAGACCCAGTACTTC. It specifies CASGRLGGPGETQYF.

This clonotype was seen many times. The J gene is TRBJ2-5, the V gene TRBV30; D is perhaps TRBD1 (5 bases). Germline V gives CDR1 GTSNPN, CDR2 SVGIG (reference sequence). The CDR3 consists of 13 residues. Trimming cost V 1 base and J 2 bases, with 8 bases left between them. CDR3 bases: TGTGCCTGGAGTGGGGGCGTACAAGAGACCCAGTACTTC. This translates into CAWSGGVQETQYF.

In this sample, this clonotype turned up a few times. The chain uses TRBV9 and TRBJ2-7, with 13 nucleotides matching TRBD2. This CDR3 is 17 amino acids long. Unmatched junction bases numbered 9, after V lost 3 bases and J lost 3 bases. Germline CDR1 reads SGDLS; CDR2 reads YYNGEE. Here the CDR3 reads CASSAGLAGETYYEQYF. The CDR3 nucleotides are TGTGCCAGCAGCGCAGGACTAGCGGGAGAGACATACTACGAGCAGTACTTC.

This clonotype was counted many times. In DNA, the CDR3 is TGTGCCAGCTACAGGTACACTGAAGCTTTCTTT. This translates into CASYRYTEAFF. This chain uses TRBV27 with TRBJ1-1, with a weak D call TRBD1 (5 bases). Germline values: CDR1 MNHEY, CDR2 SMNVEV (reference sequence). V lost 8 bases to trimming and J lost 3 bases, with 7 bases between them. CDR3 length: 11 residues.

This clonotype was seen repeatedly, ten times or more. J is TRBJ1-1 and V is TRBV6-2 or TRBV6-3; D unresolved. CDR3 length: 12 amino acids. Trimming stripped 7 bases from V and 5 bases from J, with 11 bases between. Germline CDR1 and CDR2: MNHEY and SVGEGT. Here the CDR3 reads CASTRYPTEAFF. CDR3 coding DNA: TGTGCCAGCACCCGTTACCCTACTGAAGCTTTCTTT.

In regard to this clonotype: A much larger clonotype is one base distant, so this may be a read error. This CDR3 is missing its conserved last phenylalanine or tryptophan, likely due to a read error. The chain joins TRBV20-1 to TRBJ2-5; either TRBD1 or TRBD2 may fit D (7 bases each). Germline V gene lookup returns CDR1 DFQATT and CDR2 SNEGSKA (reference sequence). The germline V and J ends were trimmed by 4 bases and 5 bases, with 17 bases remaining between them. CDR3 length equals 14 residues. CDR3 bases: TGCAGTGCTACGGGGGGAGGGGGCAGTGAGACCCAGTACCTC. Its protein product is CSATGGGGSETQYL.

This clonotype was detected a few times. The rearrangement uses TRBV7-9 and TRBJ2-1; 9 bases map to TRBD2. The CDR3 is 16 residues long. Trimming cost V 0 bases and J 7 bases; bases outside gene matches: 7. Germline CDR1 reads SEHNR; CDR2 reads FQNEAQ (reference sequence). CDR3 residues: CASSLAGGRAENEQFF. CDR3 DNA sequence: TGTGCCAGCAGCTTAGCTGGCGGGAGGGCGGAGAATGAGCAGTTCTTC.

This sequence joins TRBV6-5 and TRBJ2-2, with a weak D call TRBD1 (5 bases). V gave up 4 bases and J gave up 5 bases, with 14 bases separating them. The germline V gene has CDR1 MNHEY and CDR2 SVGAGI. The CDR3 contains 15 residues. The CDR3 loop reads CASSWGNRRTGELFF. The CDR3 DNA reads as TGTGCCAGCAGTTGGGGAAACAGGAGAACCGGGGAGCTGTTTTTT.

This clonotype was observed many times. V and J are TRBV6-1 and TRBJ2-7; D uncertain. This CDR3 region has 11 residues. The V end was cut by 4 bases, the J end by 7 bases, with 8 bases between. Germline-derived CDR1 and CDR2 are MNHNS and SASEGT. The CDR3 bases are TGTGCCAGCAGTGGATGGTGGGAGCAGTACTTC. Its translation is CASSGWWEQYF.

The chain links TRBV28 to TRBJ1-5; possible D gene TRBD1, 6 bases. Germline CDR1 and CDR2: MDHEN and SYDVKM. This CDR3 has 16 residues. Trimming left V 2 bases short and J 3 bases short, with 14 bases between. CDR3 sequence reads: CASSLRLGQYNQPQHF. In nucleotides, the CDR3 is TGTGCCAGCAGTTTAAGGTTAGGACAGTACAATCAGCCCCAGCATTTT.

This clonotype was detected many times. A junction boundary mismatches the germline segment, possibly from a read error. The V call is TRBV5-6, the J call TRBJ1-1, with TRBD1 as a possible D gene (5 bases). Germline V gene lookup returns CDR1 SGHDT and CDR2 YYEEEE. This CDR3 has 17 amino acids. The CDR3 spells CANSLGVPKTMNTEAFF. CDR3 in DNA: TGTGCCAACAGCTTGGGGGTACCCAAGACTATGAACACTGAAGCTTTCTTT.

This clonotype was recorded a few times. This chain connects TRBV7-2 to TRBJ2-3; the D gene is possibly TRBD2 (6 bases). The CDR3 consists of 15 residues. The V end was cut by 5 bases, the J end by 4 bases, with 16 bases between. CDR1 is SGHTA and CDR2 is FQGNSA in the germline V gene. CDR3 sequence reads: CASSRRRTTPDTQYF. Here the CDR3 DNA reads TGTGCCAGCAGCCGCAGAAGGACTACCCCAGATACGCAGTATTTT.